This entry concerns a single T cell receptor (beta chain). The data belong to a study of cytomegalovirus exposure and HLA in healthy donors. At the level of the study: Across more than 350 genotyped donors, around 82% landed in the Caucasian-associated ancestry cluster.

The germline gives CDR1 SNHLY, CDR2 FYNNEI. V trimming: 4 bases; J trimming: 6 bases; junction bases outside the gene matches: 1. This CDR3 spans 13 amino acids. The PCR had 60 Vbeta and 13 Jbeta primers. Measured with immunoSEQ multiplex PCR; TCRdb has only the in-frame clones, and not every one. The profile covers tens of thousands of clones, with roughly 80% appearing a single time and around 3% taken by the ten largest. This rearrangement joins TRBV2 to TRBJ1-1, with 11 bases aligning to TRBD1. This clonotype was sampled from a woman in her twenties or thirties in good health and CMV-seronegative. The material sequenced was PBMCs. Written as DNA, the CDR3 is TGTGCCAGCAGTGTGGGACAGGGGGCTGAAGCTTTCTTT. This translates into CASSVGQGAEAFF.